The subject of this entry is one T cell receptor beta chain. Trimming cost V 5 bases and J 0 bases, with 5 bases left between them. The CDR3 totals 12 residues. CDR1 SGHRS and CDR2 YFSETQ come from the germline V gene. TCRdb's table, derived via immunoSEQ multiplex PCR, lists solely in-frame clones and lacks some. This table has 110,000 to 150,000 clones, 75% to 90% appearing once. The data belong to a study of blood T cell repertoires in COVID-19. The V gene is TRBV5-1, the J gene TRBJ1-2; the D is unclear. The sample taken for sequencing was peripheral blood. The origin of this receptor is a human donor in a cohort sampled during active COVID-19. CDR3 amino acids: CASRLSNYGYTF. The CDR3 coding sequence is TGCGCCAGCAGACTGTCTAACTATGGCTACACCTTC.